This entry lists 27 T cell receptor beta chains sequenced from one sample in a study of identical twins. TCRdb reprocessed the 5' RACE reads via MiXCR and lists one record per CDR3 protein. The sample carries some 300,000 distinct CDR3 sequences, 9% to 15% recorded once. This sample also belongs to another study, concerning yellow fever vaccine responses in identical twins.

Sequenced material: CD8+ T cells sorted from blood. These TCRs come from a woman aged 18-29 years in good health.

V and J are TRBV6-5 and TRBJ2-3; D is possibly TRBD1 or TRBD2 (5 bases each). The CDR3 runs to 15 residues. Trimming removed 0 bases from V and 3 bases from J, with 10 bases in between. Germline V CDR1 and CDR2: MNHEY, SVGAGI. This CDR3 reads CASSYSGVITDTQYF. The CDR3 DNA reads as TGTGCCAGCAGTTACTCGGGGGTTATTACAGATACGCAGTATTTT.

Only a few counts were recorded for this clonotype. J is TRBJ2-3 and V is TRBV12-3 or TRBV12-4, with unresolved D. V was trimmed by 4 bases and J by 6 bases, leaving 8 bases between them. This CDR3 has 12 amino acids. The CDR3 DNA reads TGTGCCAGCAGTTCCTTAAGGGATACGCAGTATTTT. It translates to CASSSLRDTQYF.

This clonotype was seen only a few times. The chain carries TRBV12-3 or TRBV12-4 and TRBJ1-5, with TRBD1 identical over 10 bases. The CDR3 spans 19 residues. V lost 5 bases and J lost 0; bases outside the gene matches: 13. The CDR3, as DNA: TGTGCCAGCAGTGCAGAACCCGGGACAGGGGATTATAGCAATCAGCCCCAGCATTTT. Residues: CASSAEPGTGDYSNQPQHF.

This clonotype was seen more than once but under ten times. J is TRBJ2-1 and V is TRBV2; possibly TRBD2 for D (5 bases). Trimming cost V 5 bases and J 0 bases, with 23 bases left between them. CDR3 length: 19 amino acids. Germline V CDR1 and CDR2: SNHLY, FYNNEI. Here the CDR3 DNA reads TGTGCCAGCAGTCTCCGGGGTATGCCCGACCTCCTCTCCTACAATGAGCAGTTCTTC. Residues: CASSLRGMPDLLSYNEQFF.

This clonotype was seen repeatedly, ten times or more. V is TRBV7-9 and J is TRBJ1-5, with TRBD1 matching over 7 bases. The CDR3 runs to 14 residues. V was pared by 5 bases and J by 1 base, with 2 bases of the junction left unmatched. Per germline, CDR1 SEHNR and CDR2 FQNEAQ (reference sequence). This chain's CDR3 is CASSETGSNQPQHF. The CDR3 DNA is TGTGCCAGCAGCGAGACAGGGAGCAATCAGCCCCAGCATTTT.

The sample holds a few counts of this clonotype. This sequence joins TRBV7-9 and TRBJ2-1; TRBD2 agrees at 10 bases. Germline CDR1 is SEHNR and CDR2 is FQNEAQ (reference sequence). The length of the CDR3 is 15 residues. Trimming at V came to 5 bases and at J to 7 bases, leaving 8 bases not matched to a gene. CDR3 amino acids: CASSQSGGASNEQFF. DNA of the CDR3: TGTGCCAGCAGCCAAAGCGGGGGGGCCTCGAATGAGCAGTTCTTC.

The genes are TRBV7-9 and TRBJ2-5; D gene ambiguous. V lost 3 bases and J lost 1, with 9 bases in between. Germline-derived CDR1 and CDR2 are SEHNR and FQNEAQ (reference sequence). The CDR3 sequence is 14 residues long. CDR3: CASSFPDGQETQYF. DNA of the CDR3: TGTGCCAGCAGCTTCCCCGACGGCCAAGAGACCCAGTACTTC.

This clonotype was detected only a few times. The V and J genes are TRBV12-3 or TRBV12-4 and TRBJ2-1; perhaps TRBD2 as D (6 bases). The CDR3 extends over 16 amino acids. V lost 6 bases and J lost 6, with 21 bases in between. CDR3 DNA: TGTGCCAGCAGAGAGACGGGAGCGTTTTATAGCAATGAGCAGTTCTTC. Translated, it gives CASRETGAFYSNEQFF.

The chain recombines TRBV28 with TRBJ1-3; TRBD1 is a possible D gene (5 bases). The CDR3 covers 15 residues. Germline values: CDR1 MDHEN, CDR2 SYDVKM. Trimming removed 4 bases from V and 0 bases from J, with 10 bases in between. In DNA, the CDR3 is TGTGCCAGCAGTTGGGGACTTCGCTCTGGAAACACCATATATTTT. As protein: CASSWGLRSGNTIYF.

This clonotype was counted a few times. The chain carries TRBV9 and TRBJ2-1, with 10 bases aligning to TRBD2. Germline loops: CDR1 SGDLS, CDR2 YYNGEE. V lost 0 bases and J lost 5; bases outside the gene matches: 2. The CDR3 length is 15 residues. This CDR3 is CASSVDLAGDNEQFF. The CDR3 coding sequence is TGTGCCAGCAGCGTAGACCTAGCGGGAGACAATGAGCAGTTCTTC.

The CDR3 here is CASSPANYEQYF. CDR3 sequence (DNA): TGTGCCAGCAGCCCCGCAAACTACGAGCAGTACTTC. The chain couples TRBV7-9 to TRBJ2-7; D gene unclear. This CDR3 has 12 amino acids. V lost 5 bases and J 3 bases, leaving 8 bases between the germline ends. Germline values: CDR1 SEHNR, CDR2 FQNEAQ (reference sequence).

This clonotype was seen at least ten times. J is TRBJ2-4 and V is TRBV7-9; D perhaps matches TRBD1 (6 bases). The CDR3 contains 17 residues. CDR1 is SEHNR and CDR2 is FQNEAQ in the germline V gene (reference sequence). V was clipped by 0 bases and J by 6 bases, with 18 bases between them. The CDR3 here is CASSLAQAQGSRNIQYF. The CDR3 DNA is TGTGCCAGCAGCTTAGCTCAGGCGCAGGGGTCGAGAAACATTCAGTACTTC.

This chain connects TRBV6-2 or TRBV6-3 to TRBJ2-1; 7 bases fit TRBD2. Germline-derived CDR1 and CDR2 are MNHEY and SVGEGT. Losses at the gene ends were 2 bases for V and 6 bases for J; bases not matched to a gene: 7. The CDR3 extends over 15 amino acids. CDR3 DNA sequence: TGTGCCAGCAGTTACGTGGGGGGGTACCTCAATGAGCAGTTCTTC. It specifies CASSYVGGYLNEQFF.

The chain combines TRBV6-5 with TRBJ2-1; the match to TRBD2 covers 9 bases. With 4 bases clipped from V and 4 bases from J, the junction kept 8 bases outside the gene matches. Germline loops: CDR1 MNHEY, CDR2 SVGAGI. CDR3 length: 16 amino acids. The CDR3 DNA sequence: TGTGCCAGCAGTTTTAACCTAGCGGGACCATACAATGAGCAGTTCTTC. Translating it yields CASSFNLAGPYNEQFF.

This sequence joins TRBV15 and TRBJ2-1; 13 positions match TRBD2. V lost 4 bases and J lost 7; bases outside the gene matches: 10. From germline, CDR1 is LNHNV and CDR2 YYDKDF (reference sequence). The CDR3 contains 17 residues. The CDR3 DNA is TGTGCCACCAGCACAGGGACTAGCGGGATCGGTTGGAATGAGCAGTTCTTC. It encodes CATSTGTSGIGWNEQFF.

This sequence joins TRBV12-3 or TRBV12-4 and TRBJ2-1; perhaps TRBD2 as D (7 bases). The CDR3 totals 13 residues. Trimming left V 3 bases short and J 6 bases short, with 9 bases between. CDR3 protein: CASSFRGGNEQFF. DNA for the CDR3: TGTGCCAGCAGTTTTAGGGGGGGCAATGAGCAGTTCTTC.

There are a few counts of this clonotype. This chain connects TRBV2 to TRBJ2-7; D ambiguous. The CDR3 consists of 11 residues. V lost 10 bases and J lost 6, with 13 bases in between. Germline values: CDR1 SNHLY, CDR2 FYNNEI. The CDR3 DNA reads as TGTGCCATCACAGTCCTGTCCGAGCAGTACGTC. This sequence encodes CAITVLSEQYV.

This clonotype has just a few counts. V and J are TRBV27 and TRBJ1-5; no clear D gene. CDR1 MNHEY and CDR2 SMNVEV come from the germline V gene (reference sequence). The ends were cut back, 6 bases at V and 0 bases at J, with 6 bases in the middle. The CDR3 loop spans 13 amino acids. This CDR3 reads CASSPISNQPQHF. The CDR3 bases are TGTGCCAGCAGCCCTATTAGCAATCAGCCCCAGCATTTT.

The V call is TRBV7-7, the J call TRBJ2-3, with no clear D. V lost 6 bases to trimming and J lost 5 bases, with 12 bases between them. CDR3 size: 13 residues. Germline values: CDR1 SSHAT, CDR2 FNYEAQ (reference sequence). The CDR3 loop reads CASSPGRGDTQYF. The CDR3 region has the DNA TGTGCCAGCAGTCCGGGCCGAGGAGATACGCAGTATTTT.

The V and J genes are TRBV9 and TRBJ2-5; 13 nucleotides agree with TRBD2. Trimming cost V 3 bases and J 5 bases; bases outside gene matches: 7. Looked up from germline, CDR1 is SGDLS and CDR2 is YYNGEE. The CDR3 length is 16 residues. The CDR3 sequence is CASSEPTSGGLETQYF. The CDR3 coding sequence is TGTGCCAGCAGCGAACCGACTAGCGGGGGGTTGGAGACCCAGTACTTC.

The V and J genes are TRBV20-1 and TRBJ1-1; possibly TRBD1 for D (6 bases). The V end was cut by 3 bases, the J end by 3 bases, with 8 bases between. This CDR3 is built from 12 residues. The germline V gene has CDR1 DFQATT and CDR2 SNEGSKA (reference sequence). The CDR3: CSARGGHTEAFF. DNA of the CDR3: TGCAGTGCTAGGGGGGGGCACACTGAAGCTTTCTTT.

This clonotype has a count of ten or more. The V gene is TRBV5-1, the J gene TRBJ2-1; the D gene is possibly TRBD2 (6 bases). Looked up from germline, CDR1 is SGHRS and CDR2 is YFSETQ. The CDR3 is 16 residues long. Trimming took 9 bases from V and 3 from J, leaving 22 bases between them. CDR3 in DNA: TGCGCCACCTCCGGGGAGGCGGGATCCCTCTACAATGAGCAGTTCTTC. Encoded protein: CATSGEAGSLYNEQFF.

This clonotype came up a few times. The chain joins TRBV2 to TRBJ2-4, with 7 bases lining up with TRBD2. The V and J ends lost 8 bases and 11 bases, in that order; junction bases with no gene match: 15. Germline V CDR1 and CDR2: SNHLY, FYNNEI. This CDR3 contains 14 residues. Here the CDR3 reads CASLLTSGERVQYF. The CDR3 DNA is TGTGCCAGCTTGCTGACCAGCGGGGAGCGGGTTCAGTACTTC.

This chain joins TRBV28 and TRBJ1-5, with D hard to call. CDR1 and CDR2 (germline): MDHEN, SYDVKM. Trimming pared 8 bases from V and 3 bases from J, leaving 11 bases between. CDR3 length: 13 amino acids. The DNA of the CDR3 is TGTGCCAGCGGGGTAGTGGACAATCAGCCCCAGCATTTT. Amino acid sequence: CASGVVDNQPQHF.

The chain's CDR3 is CRGGLAGGPSYEQYF. CDR3 in DNA: TGCAGGGGAGGGCTAGCGGGAGGGCCCTCCTACGAGCAGTACTTC. The chain joins TRBV20-1 to TRBJ2-7; 12 bases line up with TRBD2. CDR3 length: 15 amino acids. CDR1 is DFQATT, CDR2 SNEGSKA, per germline (reference sequence).

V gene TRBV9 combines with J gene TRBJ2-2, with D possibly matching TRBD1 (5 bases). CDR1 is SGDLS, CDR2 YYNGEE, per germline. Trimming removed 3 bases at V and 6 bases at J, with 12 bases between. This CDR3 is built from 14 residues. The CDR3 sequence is CASSAEQGSGELFF. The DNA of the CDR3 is TGTGCCAGCAGCGCGGAGCAGGGATCCGGGGAGCTGTTTTTT. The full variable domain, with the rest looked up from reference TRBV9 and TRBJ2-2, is DSGVTQTPKHLITATGQRVTLRCSPRSGDLSVYWYQQSLDQGLQFLIQYYNGEERAKGNILERFSAQQFPDLHSELNLSSLELGDSALYFCASSAEQGSGELFFGEGSRLTVL.

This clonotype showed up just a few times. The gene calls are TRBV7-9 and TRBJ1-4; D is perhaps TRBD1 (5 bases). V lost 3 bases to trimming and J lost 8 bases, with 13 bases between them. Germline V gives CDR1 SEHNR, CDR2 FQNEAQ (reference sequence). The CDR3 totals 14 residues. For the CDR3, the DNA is TGTGCCAGCAGCTTGGCAGGCTGGGACGAAAAACTGTTTTTT. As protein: CASSLAGWDEKLFF. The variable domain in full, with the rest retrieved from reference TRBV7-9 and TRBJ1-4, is DTGVSQNPRHKITKRGQNVTFRCDPISEHNRLYWYRQTLGQGPEFLTYFQNEAQLEKSRLLSDRFSAERPKGSFSTLEIQRTEQGDSAMYLCASSLAGWDEKLFFGSGTQLSVL.